Listed below are T cell receptor beta chains from one sample, sequenced in a study of Graves' ophthalmopathy and Graves' hyperthyroidism. Each CDR3 protein is one row after TCRdb ran MiXCR on the multiplex PCR reads. The profile shows some 170,000 distinct CDR3 sequences, around two fifths of them singletons. Material for sequencing was peripheral blood. These receptors were collected from a man younger than 40 with Graves' ophthalmopathy. Each CDR3 is given with its conserved first and last residue.

v_gene	len	j_gene	CDR3aa
TRBV18	16	TRBJ2-7	CASSTGGGRGSYEQYF
TRBV28	15	TRBJ1-1	CASSPAAGGAGEAFF
TRBV15	16	TRBJ2-5	CATSRRQGAIQETQYF
TRBV11-1	14	TRBJ1-1	CASSLRGGNTEAFF
TRBV20-1	14	TRBJ2-4	CSAREAGGRDIQYF
TRBV6-1	17	TRBJ1-1	CASSPGTGGSLGTEAFF
TRBV7-2	14	TRBJ1-1	CASSLSWGDTEAFF
TRBV19	16	TRBJ1-2	CASSIRTGADNYGYTF
TRBV19	13	TRBJ1-2	CASRPARDYGYTF
TRBV7-2	13	TRBJ1-1	CASSLWDATEAFF
TRBV7-2	13	TRBJ2-7	CASREPQDYEQYF